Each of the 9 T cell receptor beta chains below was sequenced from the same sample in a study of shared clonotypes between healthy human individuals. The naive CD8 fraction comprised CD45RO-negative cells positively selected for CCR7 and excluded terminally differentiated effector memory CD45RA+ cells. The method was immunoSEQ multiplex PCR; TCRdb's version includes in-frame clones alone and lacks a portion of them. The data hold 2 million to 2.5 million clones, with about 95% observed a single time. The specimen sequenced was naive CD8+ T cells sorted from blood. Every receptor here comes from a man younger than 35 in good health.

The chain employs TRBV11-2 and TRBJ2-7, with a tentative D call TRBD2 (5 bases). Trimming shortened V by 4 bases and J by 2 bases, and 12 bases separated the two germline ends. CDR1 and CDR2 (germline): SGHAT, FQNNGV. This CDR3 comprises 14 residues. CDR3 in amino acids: CASSSSVGAYEQYF. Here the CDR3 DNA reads TGTGCCAGCAGCTCATCCGTGGGAGCCTACGAGCAGTACTTC. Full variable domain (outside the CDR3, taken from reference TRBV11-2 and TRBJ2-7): EAGVAQSPRYKIIEKRQSVAFWCNPISGHATLYWYQQILGQGPKLLIQFQNNGVVDDSQLPKDRFSAERLKGVDSTLKIQPAKLEDSAVYLCASSSSVGAYEQYFGPGTRLTVT.

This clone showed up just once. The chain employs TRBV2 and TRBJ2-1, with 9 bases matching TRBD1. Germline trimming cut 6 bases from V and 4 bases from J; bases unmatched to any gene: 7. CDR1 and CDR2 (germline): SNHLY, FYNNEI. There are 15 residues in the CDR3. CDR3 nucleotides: TGTGCCAGCAGGCCTGGACAGGGGTCATACAATGAGCAGTTCTTC. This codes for CASRPGQGSYNEQFF.

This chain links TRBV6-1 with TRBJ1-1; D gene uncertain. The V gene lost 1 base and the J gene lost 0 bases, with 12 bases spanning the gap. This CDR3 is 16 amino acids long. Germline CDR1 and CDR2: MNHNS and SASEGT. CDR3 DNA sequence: TGTGCCAGCAGTGAAGTTTCAGGACTAATGAACACTGAAGCTTTCTTT. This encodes CASSEVSGLMNTEAFF.

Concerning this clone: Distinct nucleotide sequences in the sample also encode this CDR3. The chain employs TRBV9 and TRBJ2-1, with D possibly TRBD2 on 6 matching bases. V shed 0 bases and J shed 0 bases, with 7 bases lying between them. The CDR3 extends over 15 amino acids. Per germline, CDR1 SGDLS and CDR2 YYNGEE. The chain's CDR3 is CASSVDGGSYNEQFF. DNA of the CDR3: TGTGCCAGCAGCGTAGACGGGGGCTCCTACAATGAGCAGTTCTTC. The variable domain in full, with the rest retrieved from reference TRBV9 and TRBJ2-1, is DSGVTQTPKHLITATGQRVTLRCSPRSGDLSVYWYQQSLDQGLQFLIQYYNGEERAKGNILERFSAQQFPDLHSELNLSSLELGDSALYFCASSVDGGSYNEQFFGPGTRLTVL.

This CDR3 reads CASSPEAIDTGELFF. CDR3 DNA sequence: TGTGCCAGCTCACCAGAGGCGATAGACACCGGGGAGCTGTTTTTT. The V call is TRBV18, the J call TRBJ2-2; D gene unclear. The CDR3 contains 15 residues. Trimming left V 2 bases short and J 3 bases short, with 10 bases between. Germline V gene lookup returns CDR1 KGHSH and CDR2 LQKENI.

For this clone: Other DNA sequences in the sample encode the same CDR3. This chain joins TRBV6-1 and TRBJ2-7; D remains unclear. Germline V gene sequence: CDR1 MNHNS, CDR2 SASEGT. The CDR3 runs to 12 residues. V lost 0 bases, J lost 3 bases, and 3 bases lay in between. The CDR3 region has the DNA TGTGCCAGCAGTGAAGCGAACTACGAGCAGTACTTC. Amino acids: CASSEANYEQYF.

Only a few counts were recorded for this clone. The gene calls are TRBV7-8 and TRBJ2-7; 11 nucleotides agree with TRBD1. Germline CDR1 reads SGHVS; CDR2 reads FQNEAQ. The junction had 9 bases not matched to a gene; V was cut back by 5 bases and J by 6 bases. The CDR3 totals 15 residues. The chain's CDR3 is CASSIPGTGGPEQYF. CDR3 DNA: TGTGCCAGCAGCATTCCCGGGACAGGGGGACCCGAGCAGTACTTC.

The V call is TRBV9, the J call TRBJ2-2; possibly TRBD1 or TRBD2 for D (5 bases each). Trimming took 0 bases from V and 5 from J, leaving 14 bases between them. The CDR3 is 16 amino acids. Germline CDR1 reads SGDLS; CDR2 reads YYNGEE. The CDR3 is CASSVERGLGTGELFF. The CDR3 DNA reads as TGTGCCAGCAGCGTAGAGAGGGGCCTAGGGACCGGGGAGCTGTTTTTT.

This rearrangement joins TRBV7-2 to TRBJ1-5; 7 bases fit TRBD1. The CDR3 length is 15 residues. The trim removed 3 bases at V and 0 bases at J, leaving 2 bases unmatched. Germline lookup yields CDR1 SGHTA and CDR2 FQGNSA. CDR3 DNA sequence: TGTGCCAGCAGCTTGGGACAGTATAGCAATCAGCCCCAGCATTTT. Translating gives CASSLGQYSNQPQHF. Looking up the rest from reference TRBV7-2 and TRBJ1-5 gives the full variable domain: GAGVSQSPSNKVTEKGKDVELRCDPISGHTALYWYRQSLGQGLEFLIYFQGNSAPDKSGLPSDRFSAERTGGSVSTLTIQRTQQEDSAVYLCASSLGQYSNQPQHFGDGTRLSIL.